This passage covers 14 T cell receptor beta chains from one sample sequenced in a study of control samples from healthy donors and cancer patients. Method: immunoSEQ multiplex PCR; TCRdb's copy keeps in-frame clones and lacks some. Of some 74,000 clones detected, 75% to 85% appear once; the ten largest clones hold approximately 14%. Sequenced material: blood. The origin of the receptors is a man aged 55 to 70 in good health.

V is TRBV6-1 and J is TRBJ1-3, with 9 bases that match TRBD1. The germline V gene encodes CDR1 MNHNS and CDR2 SASEGT. The V gene end was trimmed by 5 bases and the J gene end by 4 bases; junction bases not matched to a gene: 3. This CDR3 is built from 14 residues. CDR3 DNA sequence: TGTGCCAGCAGTTTTGACAGGGGGGGAAACACCATATATTTT. Its protein is CASSFDRGGNTIYF.

The rearrangement joins TRBV18 to TRBJ1-3; 7 bases fit TRBD1. CDR3 size: 15 residues. J lost 5 bases, V lost 6 bases, and 10 bases had no gene match. The germline gives CDR1 KGHSH, CDR2 LQKENI. The DNA for the CDR3 is TGTGCCAGCTCTCCGACACAGGGGCGACGAAACACCATATATTTT. It encodes CASSPTQGRRNTIYF.

This clone was counted between two and nine times. CDR3: CASSLVMRSNEKLFF. As DNA, the CDR3 is TGTGCCAGCAGCTTGGTTATGCGATCTAATGAAAAACTGTTTTTT. The chain joins TRBV5-5 to TRBJ1-4; the D is unclear. Germline V gene sequence: CDR1 SGHKS, CDR2 YYEKEE (reference sequence). CDR3 length equals 15 residues. V lost 0 bases to trimming and J lost 3 bases, with 9 bases between them.

The chain recombines TRBV7-3 with TRBJ2-1; D not certain. V lost 2 bases to trimming and J lost 1 base, with 9 bases between them. Germline V CDR1 and CDR2: SGHTA, FQGTGA. This CDR3 region has 15 residues. DNA for the CDR3: TGTGCCAGCAGCTTATCGAGCACATCCTACAATGAGCAGTTCTTC. Translated: CASSLSSTSYNEQFF.

V usage is TRBV18 and J usage is TRBJ2-1, with D tentatively TRBD2 (6 bases). The CDR3 loop spans 17 amino acids. V was clipped by 0 bases and J by 3 bases, with 15 bases between them. Per the germline V gene, CDR1 is KGHSH and CDR2 is LQKENI. CDR3 sequence reads: CASSPPPRAGIYNEQFF. CDR3 sequence (DNA): TGTGCCAGCTCACCACCCCCCCGGGCGGGAATCTACAATGAGCAGTTCTTC. Full variable domain (missing parts from reference TRBV18 and TRBJ2-1): NAGVMQNPRHLVRRRGQEARLRCSPMKGHSHVYWYRQLPEEGLKFMVYLQKENIIDESGMPKERFSAEFPKEGPSILRIQQVVRGDSAAYFCASSPPPRAGIYNEQFFGPGTRLTVL.

V gene TRBV9 combines with J gene TRBJ1-2; 7 bases map to TRBD1. V lost 4 bases, J lost 3 bases, and 9 bases stayed unmatched. The CDR3 runs to 15 residues. Per the germline V gene, CDR1 is SGDLS and CDR2 is YYNGEE. Here the CDR3 DNA reads TGTGCCAGCAGCCCAAGACAGGGTTTGGACTATGGCTACACCTTC. Its protein is CASSPRQGLDYGYTF.

The J gene is TRBJ1-1, the V gene TRBV2, with unresolved D. The CDR3 contains 14 residues. Germline assignment: CDR1 SNHLY and CDR2 FYNNEI. Deletions cut 7 bases from V and 3 bases from J, with 15 bases between. CDR3 bases: TGTGCCAGCAATCCCGGAGACGAGCACACTGAAGCTTTCTTT. Translated: CASNPGDEHTEAFF.

The CDR3 spells CASSLLGSEAFF. In DNA form, the CDR3 reads TGTGCCAGCAGCTTATTGGGCAGTGAGGCTTTCTTT. This chain connects TRBV5-8 to TRBJ1-1, with unresolved D. CDR1 and CDR2 from the germline V gene are SGHTS and YDEGEE. V was pared by 2 bases and J by 11 bases, with 13 bases between. The CDR3 loop spans 12 amino acids.

The V and J genes are TRBV7-2 and TRBJ1-1, with 8 bases aligning to TRBD1. The V and J ends lost 5 bases and 4 bases, in that order; junction bases with no gene match: 12. The CDR3 totals 16 residues. Germline CDR1 and CDR2: SGHTA and FQGNSA. Written as DNA, the CDR3 is TGTGCCAGCAGCCTATCCGGACAGGGATGGGGCACTGAAGCTTTCTTT. Translating gives CASSLSGQGWGTEAFF.

This chain joins TRBV19 and TRBJ2-7; TRBD1 matches 8 bases. Germline-derived CDR1 and CDR2 are LNHDA and SQIVND (reference sequence). The V and J ends lost 8 bases and 5 bases, in that order; junction bases with no gene match: 8. CDR3 length: 13 residues. The CDR3 DNA sequence: TGTGCCAGTGGAGACAGGGGCAGCGACGAGCAGTACTTC. Its protein product is CASGDRGSDEQYF.

The V gene is TRBV18, the J gene TRBJ1-6, with a tentative D call TRBD1 (6 bases). This CDR3 comprises 14 residues. V shed 6 bases and J shed 7 bases, with 13 bases lying between them. Germline CDR1 KGHSH, CDR2 LQKENI. CDR3 coding DNA: TGTGCCAGCTCCCAGGACAGTGGCAATTCACCCCTCCACTTT. Translation gives CASSQDSGNSPLHF.

There are a few counts of this clone. This rearrangement joins TRBV2 to TRBJ2-2; tentative D call: TRBD2 (5 bases). V was cut by 5 bases and J by 8 bases, with 12 bases left in between. This CDR3 region has 13 residues. Germline V gene lookup returns CDR1 SNHLY and CDR2 FYNNEI. The CDR3 region has the DNA TGTGCCAGCAGTCTTACTAGTCAGGGGGAGCTGTTTTTT. This encodes CASSLTSQGELFF. The full variable domain, completed using reference TRBV2 and TRBJ2-2, is EPEVTQTPSHQVTQMGQEVILRCVPISNHLYFYWYRQILGQKVEFLVSFYNNEISEKSEIFDDQFSVERPDGSNFTLKIRSTKLEDSAMYFCASSLTSQGELFFGEGSRLTVL.

The chain links TRBV4-2 to TRBJ2-4; no definite D call. The CDR3 consists of 13 residues. V gave up 0 bases and J gave up 10 bases, with 10 bases separating them. Germline V gene lookup returns CDR1 LGHNA and CDR2 YNFKEQ. CDR3 region: CASSQERHSIQYF. In DNA, the CDR3 is TGTGCCAGCAGCCAAGAGCGGCATAGTATTCAGTACTTC.

V gene TRBV6-5 combines with J gene TRBJ2-7, with a tentative D call TRBD2 (6 bases). The CDR3 is 13 amino acids. Between the trimmed V and J ends, which lost 6 bases and 0 bases, there was a span of 9 bases. From germline, CDR1 is MNHEY and CDR2 SVGAGI. The CDR3 DNA follows: TGTGCCAGCAGGAACGGGGGCTCCTACGAGCAGTACTTC. It yields the protein CASRNGGSYEQYF.